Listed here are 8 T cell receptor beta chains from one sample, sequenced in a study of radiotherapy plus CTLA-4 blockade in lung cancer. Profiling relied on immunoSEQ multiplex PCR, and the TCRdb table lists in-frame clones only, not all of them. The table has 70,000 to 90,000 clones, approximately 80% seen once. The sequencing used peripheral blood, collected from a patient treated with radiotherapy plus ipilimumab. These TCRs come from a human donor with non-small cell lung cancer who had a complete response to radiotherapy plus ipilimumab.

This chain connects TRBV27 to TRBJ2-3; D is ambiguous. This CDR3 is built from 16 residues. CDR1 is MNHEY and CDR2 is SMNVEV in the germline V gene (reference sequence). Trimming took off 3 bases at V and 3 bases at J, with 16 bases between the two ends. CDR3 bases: TGTGCCAGCAGTTTCACGGGCAGGTGGGAAACAGATACGCAGTATTTT. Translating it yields CASSFTGRWETDTQYF.

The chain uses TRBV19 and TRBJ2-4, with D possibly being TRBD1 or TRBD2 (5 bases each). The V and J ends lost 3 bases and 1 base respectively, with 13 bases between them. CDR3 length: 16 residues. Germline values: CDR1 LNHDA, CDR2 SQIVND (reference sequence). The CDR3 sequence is CASSMGRTLAKNIQYF. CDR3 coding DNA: TGTGCCAGTAGTATGGGGCGGACTCTCGCCAAAAACATTCAGTACTTC.

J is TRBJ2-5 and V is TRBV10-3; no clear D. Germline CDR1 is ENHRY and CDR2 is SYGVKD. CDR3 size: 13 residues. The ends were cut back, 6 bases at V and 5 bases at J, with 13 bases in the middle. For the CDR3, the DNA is TGTGCCATCAGGGTCTCTCTCCAGGAGACCCAGTACTTC. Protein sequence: CAIRVSLQETQYF.

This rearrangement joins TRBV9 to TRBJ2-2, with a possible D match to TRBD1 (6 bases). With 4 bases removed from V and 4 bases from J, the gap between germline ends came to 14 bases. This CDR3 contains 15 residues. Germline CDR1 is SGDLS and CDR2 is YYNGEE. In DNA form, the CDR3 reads TGTGCCAGCAGCCCCCGACAGGTCGGCACCGGGGAGCTGTTTTTT. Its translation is CASSPRQVGTGELFF.

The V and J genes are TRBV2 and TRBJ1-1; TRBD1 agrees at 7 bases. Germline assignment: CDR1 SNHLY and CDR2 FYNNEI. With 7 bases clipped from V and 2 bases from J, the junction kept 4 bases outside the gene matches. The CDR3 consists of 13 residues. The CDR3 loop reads CASKYRGNTEAFF. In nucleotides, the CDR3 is TGTGCCAGCAAATACAGGGGAAACACTGAAGCTTTCTTT.

CDR3 sequence (DNA): TGTGCCAGCGTACAGGGTAACGACTATGGCTACACCTTC. This translates into CASVQGNDYGYTF. The rearrangement uses TRBV18 and TRBJ1-2, with D possibly being TRBD1 (6 bases). The CDR3 is 13 residues long. The V gene's germline CDR1 is KGHSH and CDR2 LQKENI. V was shortened by 8 bases and J by 3 bases, with 13 bases between the two germline ends.

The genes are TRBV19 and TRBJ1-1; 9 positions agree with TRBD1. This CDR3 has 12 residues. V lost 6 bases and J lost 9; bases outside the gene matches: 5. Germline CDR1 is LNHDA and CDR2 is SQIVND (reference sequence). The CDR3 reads CASRGTGLKAFF. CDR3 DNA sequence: TGTGCCAGTAGGGGGACAGGGTTGAAAGCTTTCTTT.

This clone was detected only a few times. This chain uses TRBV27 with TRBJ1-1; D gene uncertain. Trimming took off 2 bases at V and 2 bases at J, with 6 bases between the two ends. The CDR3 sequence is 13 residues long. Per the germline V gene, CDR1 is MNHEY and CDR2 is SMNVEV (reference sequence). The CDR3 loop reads CASSLETNTEAFF. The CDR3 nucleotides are TGTGCCAGCAGTTTAGAGACTAACACTGAAGCTTTCTTT.